Each of the 31 T cell receptor beta chains below was sequenced from the same sample in a study of control samples from healthy donors and cancer patients. The assay was immunoSEQ multiplex PCR, and TCRdb's table has in-frame clones only and misses some. The repertoire holds some 150,000 clones, with over 90% as singletons. The sequenced material came from blood. Source of these receptors: a man between 50 and 59 years old in good health.

The chain employs TRBV5-5 and TRBJ1-4; D perhaps matches TRBD1 (6 bases). The V gene's germline CDR1 is SGHKS and CDR2 YYEKEE (reference sequence). Deletions cut 3 bases from V and 5 bases from J, with 11 bases between. CDR3 length equals 14 residues. CDR3 loop: CASSYRVVNEKLFF. In DNA form, the CDR3 reads TGTGCCAGCAGCTACAGGGTGGTCAATGAAAAACTGTTTTTT. The entire variable domain, with the rest obtained from reference TRBV5-5 and TRBJ1-4, is as follows: DAGVTQSPTHLIKTRGQQVTLRCSPISGHKSVSWYQQVLGQGPQFIFQYYEKEERGRGNFPDRFSARQFPNYSSELNVNALLLGDSALYLCASSYRVVNEKLFFGSGTQLSVL.

This sequence joins TRBV19 and TRBJ2-7, with D perhaps matching TRBD1 (9 bases). The V and J ends lost 7 bases and 6 bases respectively, with 19 bases between them. This CDR3 region has 14 residues. The germline CDR1 and CDR2 sequences are LNHDA and SQIVND (reference sequence). CDR3 protein: CASTLGQGLGEQYF. CDR3 DNA: TGTGCCAGTACCCTGGGACAGGGACTAGGCGAGCAGTACTTC.

J is TRBJ2-1 and V is TRBV2; 7 positions agree with TRBD2. Germline loops: CDR1 SNHLY, CDR2 FYNNEI. With 6 bases clipped from V and 1 base from J, the junction kept 3 bases outside the gene matches. The CDR3 is 14 amino acids. The DNA for the CDR3 is TGTGCCAGCAGCGTAGCGGGTTCCTACAATGAGCAGTTCTTC. Its translation is CASSVAGSYNEQFF.

The V and J genes are TRBV5-6 and TRBJ2-1, with no clear D. V was pared by 3 bases and J by 6 bases, with 4 bases between. Germline CDR1 SGHDT, CDR2 YYEEEE. CDR3 length: 11 amino acids. The CDR3 bases are TGTGCCAGCAGCTCACTCAATGAGCAGTTCTTC. It specifies CASSSLNEQFF.

The J gene is TRBJ1-1, the V gene TRBV5-1; a weak D match, TRBD1 (5 bases). Trimming removed 3 bases from V and 4 bases from J, with 16 bases in between. Germline V gene lookup returns CDR1 SGHRS and CDR2 YFSETQ. The CDR3 contains 15 residues. CDR3 loop: CASSWQQEAGTEAFF. The CDR3 DNA follows: TGCGCCAGCAGCTGGCAACAGGAGGCAGGCACTGAAGCTTTCTTT.

V usage is TRBV19 and J usage is TRBJ1-2; D remains unclear. CDR3 size: 12 residues. V lost 4 bases and J 5 bases, leaving 8 bases between the germline ends. Germline CDR1 reads LNHDA; CDR2 reads SQIVND (reference sequence). CDR3 sequence reads: CASSNRAYGYTF. CDR3 in DNA: TGTGCCAGTAGTAACAGAGCATATGGCTACACCTTC.

The chain combines TRBV6-6 with TRBJ2-5, with D perhaps TRBD2 (6 bases). CDR1 and CDR2 (germline): MNHNY, SVGAGI (reference sequence). V was cut by 5 bases and J by 4 bases, with 20 bases left in between. This CDR3 contains 16 residues. The CDR3 protein is CASSPLFGSQGETQYF. In nucleotides, the CDR3 is TGTGCCAGCAGTCCCCTTTTCGGGAGTCAGGGAGAGACCCAGTACTTC.

V is TRBV27 and J is TRBJ2-7; D ambiguous. Trimming pared 5 bases from V and 6 bases from J, leaving 17 bases between. The germline gives CDR1 MNHEY, CDR2 SMNVEV (reference sequence). The CDR3 is 14 amino acids. The CDR3 DNA reads as TGTGCCAGCAGTGTTGTTCCTGGGGTCGGCGAGCAGTACTTC. Its protein is CASSVVPGVGEQYF.

As for this clone: This same CDR3 is encoded by further DNA sequences in the sample. The V and J genes are TRBV5-1 and TRBJ2-1; 8 bases are a match to TRBD2. The length of the CDR3 is 15 residues. Germline V gives CDR1 SGHRS, CDR2 YFSETQ. V trimming: 0 bases; J trimming: 6 bases; junction bases outside the gene matches: 5. This CDR3 reads CASSLALAGPNEQFF. DNA of the CDR3: TGCGCCAGCAGCTTGGCATTAGCGGGACCCAATGAGCAGTTCTTC.

The chain carries TRBV5-1 and TRBJ2-7; a weak D match, TRBD1 (7 bases). The CDR3 has 16 residues. V was trimmed by 4 bases and J by 0 bases, leaving 17 bases between them. The germline V gene encodes CDR1 SGHRS and CDR2 YFSETQ. The CDR3: CASSPRGGTVSYEQYF. Here the CDR3 DNA reads TGCGCCAGCAGCCCACGGGGCGGGACAGTCTCCTACGAGCAGTACTTC.

V gene TRBV24-1 combines with J gene TRBJ2-3, with D hard to call. Germline-derived CDR1 and CDR2 are KGHDR and SFDVKD. Trimming stripped 4 bases from V and 5 bases from J, with 9 bases between. The CDR3 consists of 13 residues. CDR3 in DNA: TGTGCCACCAGTGACGGGCCCCAAGATACGCAGTATTTT. It translates to CATSDGPQDTQYF.

CDR3 sequence: CASSIWHRFTDTQYF. The CDR3 DNA sequence: TGTGCCAGTAGTATTTGGCACAGGTTTACAGATACGCAGTATTTT. The chain is built from TRBV19 and TRBJ2-3; D perhaps matches TRBD1 (5 bases). Germline values: CDR1 LNHDA, CDR2 SQIVND (reference sequence). The CDR3 is made up of 15 amino acids. The ends were cut back, 3 bases at V and 3 bases at J, with 13 bases in the middle. The complete variable domain, with remaining parts taken from reference TRBV19 and TRBJ2-3, reads DGGITQSPKYLFRKEGQNVTLSCEQNLNHDAMYWYRQDPGQGLRLIYYSQIVNDFQKGDIAEGYSVSREKKESFPLTVTSAQKNPTAFYLCASSIWHRFTDTQYFGPGTRLTVL.

A single count supports this clone. The chain joins TRBV6-5 to TRBJ1-4; D is ambiguous. Trimming left V 0 bases short and J 8 bases short, with 4 bases between. The length of the CDR3 is 12 residues. Germline-derived CDR1 and CDR2 are MNHEY and SVGAGI. This CDR3 reads CASSYSNEKLFF. CDR3 nucleotide sequence: TGTGCCAGCAGTTACTCGAACGAAAAACTGTTTTTT.

This rearrangement joins TRBV7-2 to TRBJ2-3, with D perhaps matching TRBD2 (6 bases). The CDR3 is 16 amino acids. From germline, CDR1 is SGHTA and CDR2 FQGNSA. The V gene lost 5 bases and the J gene lost 0 bases, with 15 bases spanning the gap. CDR3 region: CASSDMTRYSTDTQYF. DNA for the CDR3: TGTGCCAGCAGCGATATGACTAGATATAGCACAGATACGCAGTATTTT.

Concerning this clone itself: The same CDR3 also results from other DNA sequences found in this sample. This chain connects TRBV29-1 to TRBJ2-5, with D uncertain. Per germline, CDR1 SQVTM and CDR2 ANQGSEA. The CDR3 sequence is 9 residues long. V lost 4 bases and J 4 bases, leaving 1 base between the germline ends. CDR3 nucleotide sequence: TGCAGCGTTGGAGAGACCCAGTACTTC. Amino acid sequence: CSVGETQYF.

The V and J genes are TRBV6-6 and TRBJ1-2, with 9 nucleotides matching TRBD1. Germline V gene sequence: CDR1 MNHNY, CDR2 SVGAGI (reference sequence). V was clipped by 8 bases and J by 9 bases; unmatched bases: 7. CDR3 length equals 12 residues. The CDR3 loop is CASSDRGISYTF. The DNA for the CDR3 is TGTGCCAGCTCGGACAGGGGAATCAGCTACACCTTC.

The chain links TRBV30 to TRBJ2-5, with D maybe TRBD2 (5 bases). This CDR3 is built from 14 residues. Trimming took 4 bases from V and 3 from J, leaving 15 bases between them. Germline V gives CDR1 GTSNPN, CDR2 SVGIG (reference sequence). The CDR3 protein is CAWTFGLVKETQYF. CDR3 DNA: TGTGCCTGGACCTTTGGACTTGTTAAAGAGACCCAGTACTTC.

The CDR3 here is CASSPQNTDTQYF. CDR3 DNA: TGTGCCAGCTCACCACAAAACACAGATACGCAGTATTTT. The V call is TRBV18, the J call TRBJ2-3; D call uncertain. CDR3 length equals 13 residues. V was cut by 1 base and J by 2 bases, with 4 bases left in between. Per the germline V gene, CDR1 is KGHSH and CDR2 is LQKENI.

V gene TRBV10-2 combines with J gene TRBJ2-1; D gene unclear. CDR3 size: 11 residues. V gave up 6 bases and J gave up 4 bases, with 4 bases separating them. Germline CDR1 WSHSY, CDR2 SAAADI. This CDR3 is CASSSYNEQFF. The CDR3 region has the DNA TGCGCCAGCAGCTCTTACAATGAGCAGTTCTTC.

The chain's CDR3 is CASSHATPTSPKHNEQFF. CDR3 DNA: TGCGCCAGCAGCCATGCTACCCCGACTAGCCCCAAACACAATGAGCAGTTCTTC. The chain couples TRBV4-1 to TRBJ2-1; 7 bases align to TRBD2. Germline CDR1 reads MGHRA; CDR2 reads YSYEKL. The V segment lost 3 bases and the J segment 5 bases; nucleotides outside the gene matches: 16. CDR3 size: 18 residues.

V and J are TRBV2 and TRBJ2-1, with 13 positions matching TRBD2. Germline CDR1 SNHLY, CDR2 FYNNEI. The CDR3 spans 14 residues. V dropped 2 bases and J dropped 10; count of bases not matched to a gene: 2. CDR3 nucleotide sequence: TGTGCCAGCAGTGAAACTAGCGGGAGGGGCGAGCAGTTCTTC. Translated, it gives CASSETSGRGEQFF.

The chain recombines TRBV7-3 with TRBJ2-2, with 9 bases identical to TRBD2. The CDR3 is made up of 15 amino acids. CDR1 and CDR2 from the germline V gene are SGHTA and FQGTGA. J was trimmed by 3 bases and V by 5 bases; bases with no gene match: 4. The CDR3 protein is CASSRGRADTGELFF. The DNA of the CDR3 is TGTGCCAGCAGCCGCGGGAGGGCGGACACCGGGGAGCTGTTTTTT. The whole variable domain, remainder taken from reference TRBV7-3 and TRBJ2-2, is GAGVSQTPSNKVTEKGKYVELRCDPISGHTALYWYRQSLGQGPEFLIYFQGTGAADDSGLPNDRFFAVRPEGSVSTLKIQRTERGDSAVYLCASSRGRADTGELFFGEGSRLTVL.

The chain employs TRBV5-1 and TRBJ1-1; a possible D gene is TRBD1 (5 bases). CDR1 and CDR2 from the germline V gene are SGHRS and YFSETQ. The CDR3 extends over 17 amino acids. Trimming pared 5 bases from V and 5 bases from J, leaving 25 bases between. CDR3 sequence (DNA): TGCGCCAGCAGAGCTCTCGCGGAGGGACCCCGGGGGACTGAAGCTTTCTTT. The encoded protein is CASRALAEGPRGTEAFF.

The CDR3 here is CASLGFRQGAPGYTF. The CDR3, as DNA: TGTGCCAGCCTCGGGTTTAGACAGGGGGCGCCTGGCTACACCTTC. The chain has TRBV27 and TRBJ1-2, with TRBD1 matching over 10 bases. The CDR3 contains 15 residues. Per the germline V gene, CDR1 is MNHEY and CDR2 is SMNVEV (reference sequence). Losses at the gene ends were 8 bases for V and 7 bases for J; bases not matched to a gene: 13.

V and J are TRBV5-1 and TRBJ2-3; 8 bases line up with TRBD1. Germline V gene sequence: CDR1 SGHRS, CDR2 YFSETQ. With V trimmed by 4 bases and J by 3 bases, 7 bases remained unmatched. The CDR3 has 15 residues. The DNA for the CDR3 is TGCGCCAGCAGCCTAAGACAGGGGAGGACAGATACGCAGTATTTT. It translates to CASSLRQGRTDTQYF.

The chain couples TRBV6-1 to TRBJ2-6; D unclear. The germline V and J ends were trimmed by 0 bases and 0 bases, with 6 bases remaining between them. CDR1 is MNHNS and CDR2 is SASEGT in the germline V gene. The CDR3 contains 16 residues. For the CDR3, the DNA is TGTGCCAGCAGTGAAGCCCTCCACTCTGGGGCCAACGTCCTGACTTTC. Its protein is CASSEALHSGANVLTF.

The chain uses TRBV4-1 and TRBJ2-1, with TRBD2 matching over 9 bases. V shed 0 bases, J shed 9 bases, and the junction held 12 bases outside the gene matches. The CDR3 has 17 residues. Per germline, CDR1 MGHRA and CDR2 YSYEKL. In DNA, the CDR3 is TGCGCCAGCAGCCAAGATGGGGGCGGGAGGGCCTTTGGTGAGCAGTTCTTC. Its protein product is CASSQDGGGRAFGEQFF.

The chain couples TRBV19 to TRBJ1-5; 10 nucleotides line up with TRBD1. This CDR3 contains 14 residues. Trimming took 3 bases from V and 6 from J; bases not matched to a gene: 2. Germline loops: CDR1 LNHDA, CDR2 SQIVND (reference sequence). CDR3 region: CASSIGQGGQPQHF. Written as DNA, the CDR3 is TGTGCCAGTAGTATCGGACAGGGGGGTCAGCCCCAGCATTTT.

V is TRBV7-9 and J is TRBJ1-1; D gene unclear. Germline lookup yields CDR1 SEHNR and CDR2 FQNEAQ (reference sequence). The CDR3 is 13 residues long. Trimming took off 4 bases at V and 5 bases at J, with 11 bases between the two ends. The CDR3 reads CASSSGHGTEAFF. In DNA, the CDR3 is TGTGCCAGCAGCTCCGGGCACGGTACTGAAGCTTTCTTT.

V gene TRBV27 combines with J gene TRBJ1-2; the D gene is possibly TRBD1 (5 bases). The CDR3 totals 13 residues. The V gene lost 3 bases and the J gene lost 2 bases, with 7 bases spanning the gap. Germline V gene sequence: CDR1 MNHEY, CDR2 SMNVEV (reference sequence). CDR3 sequence (DNA): TGTGCCAGCAGTTTGGAGGGGAACTATGGCTACACCTTC. This codes for CASSLEGNYGYTF.

J is TRBJ2-3 and V is TRBV6-2 or TRBV6-3, with a possible D match to TRBD2 (6 bases). V gave up 0 bases and J gave up 3 bases, with 13 bases separating them. This CDR3 contains 16 residues. CDR1 and CDR2 (germline): MNHEY, SVGEGT. This chain's CDR3 is CASSYSSGSPTDTQYF. In nucleotides, the CDR3 is TGTGCCAGCAGTTACTCGTCCGGGAGTCCGACAGATACGCAGTATTTT.